This entry is about one TCR beta chain. What it recognizes is unknown. The data belong to a study of T cells in Graves' hyperthyroidism and ophthalmopathy. General study results and limits: Researchers found most expanded thyroid clonotypes above 0.001 in blood as well.

CDR3 length equals 15 residues. V shed 5 bases and J shed 6 bases, with 19 bases lying between them. Germline V gives CDR1 SGHVS, CDR2 FNYEAQ. Amplification targeted TCR beta CDR3 regions from RNA transcripts. In the first-round RT-PCR of the TCR CDR3, the HTBI primer set was used. One entry per CDR3 protein, called by TCRdb with MiXCR from the multiplex PCR reads. The data contain about 360,000 distinct CDR3 sequences, around 13% of them singletons. Sequencing was done on a sample of blood. The receptor's source is a woman aged 18-29 years with Graves' hyperthyroidism. This rearrangement joins TRBV7-6 to TRBJ1-1; D gene unclear. This CDR3 reads CASSRPERRNAEAFF. Here the CDR3 DNA reads TGTGCCAGCAGCCGACCTGAACGGCGAAACGCTGAAGCTTTCTTT.